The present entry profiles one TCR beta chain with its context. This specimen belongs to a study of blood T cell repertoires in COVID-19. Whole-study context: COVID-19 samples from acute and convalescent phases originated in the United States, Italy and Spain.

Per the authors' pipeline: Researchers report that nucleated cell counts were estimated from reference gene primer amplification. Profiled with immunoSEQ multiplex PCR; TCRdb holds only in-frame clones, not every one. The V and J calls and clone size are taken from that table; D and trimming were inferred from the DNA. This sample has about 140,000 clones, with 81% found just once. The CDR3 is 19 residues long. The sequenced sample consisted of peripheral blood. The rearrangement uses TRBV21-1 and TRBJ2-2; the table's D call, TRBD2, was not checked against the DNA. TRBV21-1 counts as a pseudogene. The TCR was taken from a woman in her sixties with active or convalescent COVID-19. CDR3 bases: TGTGCCAGCAGCAAACCTCCTAGCGGGAGGGCCGTCCGAACCGGGGAGCTGTTTTTT. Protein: CASSKPPSGRAVRTGELFF.